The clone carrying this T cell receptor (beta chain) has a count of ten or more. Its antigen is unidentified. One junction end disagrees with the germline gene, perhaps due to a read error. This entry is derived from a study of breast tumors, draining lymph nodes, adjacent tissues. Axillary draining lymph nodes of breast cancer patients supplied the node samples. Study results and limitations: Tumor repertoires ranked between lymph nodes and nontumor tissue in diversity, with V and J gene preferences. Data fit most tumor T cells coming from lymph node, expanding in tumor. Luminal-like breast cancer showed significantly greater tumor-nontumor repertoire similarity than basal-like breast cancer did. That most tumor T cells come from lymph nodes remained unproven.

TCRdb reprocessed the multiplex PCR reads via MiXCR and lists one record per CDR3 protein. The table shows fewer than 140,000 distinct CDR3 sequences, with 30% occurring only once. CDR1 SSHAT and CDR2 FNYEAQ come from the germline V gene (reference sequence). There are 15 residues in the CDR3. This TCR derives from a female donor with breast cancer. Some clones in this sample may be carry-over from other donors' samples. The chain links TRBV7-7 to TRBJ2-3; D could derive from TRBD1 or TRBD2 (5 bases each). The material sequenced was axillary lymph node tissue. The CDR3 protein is CASSSGTARTDTQYF. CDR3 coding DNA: TGTGCTAGCAGTTCTGGGACGGCAAGGACAGATACGCAGTATTTT.